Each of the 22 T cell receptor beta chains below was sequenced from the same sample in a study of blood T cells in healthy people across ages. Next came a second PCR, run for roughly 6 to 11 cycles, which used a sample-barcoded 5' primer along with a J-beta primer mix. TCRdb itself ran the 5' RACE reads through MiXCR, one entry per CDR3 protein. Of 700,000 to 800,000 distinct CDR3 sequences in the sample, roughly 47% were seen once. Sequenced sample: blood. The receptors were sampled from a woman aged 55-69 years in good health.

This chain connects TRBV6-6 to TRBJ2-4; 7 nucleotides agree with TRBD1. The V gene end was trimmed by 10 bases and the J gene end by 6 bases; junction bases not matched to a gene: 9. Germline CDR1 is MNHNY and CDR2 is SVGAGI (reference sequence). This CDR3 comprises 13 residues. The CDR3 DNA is TGTGCCACTAGGGACAGCCCTCGAAACATTCAGTACTTC. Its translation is CATRDSPRNIQYF.

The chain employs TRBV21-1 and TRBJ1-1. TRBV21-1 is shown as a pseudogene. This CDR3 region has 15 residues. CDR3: CASSKGPGGDTEAFF. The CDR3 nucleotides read TGTGCCAGCAGCAAAGGTCCAGGAGGAGACACTGAAGCTTTCTTT.

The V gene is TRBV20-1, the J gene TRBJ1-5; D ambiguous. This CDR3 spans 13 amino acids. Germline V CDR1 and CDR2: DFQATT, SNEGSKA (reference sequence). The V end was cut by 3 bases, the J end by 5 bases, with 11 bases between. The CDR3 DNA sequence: TGCAGTGCTAGGAGGGAGAGCGATCAGCCCCAGCATTTT. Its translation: CSARRESDQPQHF.

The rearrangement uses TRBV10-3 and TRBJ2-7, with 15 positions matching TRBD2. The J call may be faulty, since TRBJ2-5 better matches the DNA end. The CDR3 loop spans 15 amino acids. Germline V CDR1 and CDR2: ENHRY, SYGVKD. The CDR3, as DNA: TGTGCCATCGGACTAGCGGGGGGGCTTGGGGAGACCCAGTACTTC. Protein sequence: CAIGLAGGLGETQYF.

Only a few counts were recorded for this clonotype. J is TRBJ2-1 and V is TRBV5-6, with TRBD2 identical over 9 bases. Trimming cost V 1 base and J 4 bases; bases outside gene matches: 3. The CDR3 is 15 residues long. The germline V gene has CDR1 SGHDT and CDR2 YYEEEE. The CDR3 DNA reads TGTGCCAGCAGCTTGTTGCGGGGGGGTTACAATGAGCAGTTCTTC. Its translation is CASSLLRGGYNEQFF.

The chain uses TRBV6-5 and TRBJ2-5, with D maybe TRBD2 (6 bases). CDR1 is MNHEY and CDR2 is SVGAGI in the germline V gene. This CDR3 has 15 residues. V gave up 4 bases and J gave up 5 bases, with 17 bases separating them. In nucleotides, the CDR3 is TGTGCCAGCAGTTCTAGCGTTCAACGAGGGGAGACCCAGTACTTC. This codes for CASSSSVQRGETQYF.

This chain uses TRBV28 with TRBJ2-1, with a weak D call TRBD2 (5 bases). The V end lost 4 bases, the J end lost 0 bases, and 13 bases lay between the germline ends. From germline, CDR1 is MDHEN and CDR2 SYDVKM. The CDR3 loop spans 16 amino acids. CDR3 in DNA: TGTGCCAGCAGTTCGCGTAGCGCGTACTCCTACAATGAGCAGTTCTTC. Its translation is CASSSRSAYSYNEQFF.

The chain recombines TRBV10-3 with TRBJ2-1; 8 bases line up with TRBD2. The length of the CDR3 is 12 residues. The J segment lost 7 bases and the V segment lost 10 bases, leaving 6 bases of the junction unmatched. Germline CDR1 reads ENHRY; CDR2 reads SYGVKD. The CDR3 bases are TGTGCCACACGGGGGGGAGGGAATGAGCAGTTCTTC. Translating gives CATRGGGNEQFF.

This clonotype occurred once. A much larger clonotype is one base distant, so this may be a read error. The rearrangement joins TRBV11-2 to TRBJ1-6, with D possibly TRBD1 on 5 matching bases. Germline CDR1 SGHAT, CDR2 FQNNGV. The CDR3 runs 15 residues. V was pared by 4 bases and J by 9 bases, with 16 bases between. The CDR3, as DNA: TGTGCCAGCAGCTCAGCAGGCACAGGCAGTTCACCCCTCCACTTT. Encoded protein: CASSSAGTGSSPLHF.

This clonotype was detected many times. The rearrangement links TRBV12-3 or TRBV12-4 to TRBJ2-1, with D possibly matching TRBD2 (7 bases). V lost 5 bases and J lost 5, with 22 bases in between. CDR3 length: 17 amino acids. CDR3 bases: TGTGCCAGCAGTCAAATACAGGGAGGGTTCCTTAACAATGAGCAGTTCTTC. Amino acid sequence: CASSQIQGGFLNNEQFF.

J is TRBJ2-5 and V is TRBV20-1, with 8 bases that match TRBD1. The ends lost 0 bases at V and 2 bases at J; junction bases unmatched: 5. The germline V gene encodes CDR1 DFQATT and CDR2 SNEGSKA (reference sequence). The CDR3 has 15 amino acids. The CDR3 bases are TGCAGTGCTAGAGAAAGCAGGACAGGGCAAGAGACCCAGTACTTC. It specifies CSARESRTGQETQYF.

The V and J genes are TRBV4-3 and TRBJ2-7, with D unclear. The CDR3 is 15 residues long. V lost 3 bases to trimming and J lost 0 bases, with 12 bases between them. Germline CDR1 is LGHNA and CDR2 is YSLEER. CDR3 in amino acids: CASSHRAVSSYEQYF. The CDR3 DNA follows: TGCGCCAGCAGCCACCGGGCTGTAAGCTCCTACGAGCAGTACTTC.

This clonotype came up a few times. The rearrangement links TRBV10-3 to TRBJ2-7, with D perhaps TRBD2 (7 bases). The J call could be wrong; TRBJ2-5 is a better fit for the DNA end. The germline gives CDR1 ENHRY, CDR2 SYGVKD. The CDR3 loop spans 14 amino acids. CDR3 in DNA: TGTGCCATCAGTGAGGGAGGGGGGGCAGAGACCCAGTACTTC. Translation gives CAISEGGGAETQYF.

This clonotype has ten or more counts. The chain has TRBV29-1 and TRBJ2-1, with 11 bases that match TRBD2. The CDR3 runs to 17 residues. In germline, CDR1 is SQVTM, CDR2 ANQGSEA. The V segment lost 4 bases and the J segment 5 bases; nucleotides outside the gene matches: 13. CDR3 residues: CSVVAGKTSGKNNEQFF. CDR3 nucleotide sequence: TGCAGCGTTGTGGCGGGAAAGACTAGCGGGAAAAACAATGAGCAGTTCTTC.

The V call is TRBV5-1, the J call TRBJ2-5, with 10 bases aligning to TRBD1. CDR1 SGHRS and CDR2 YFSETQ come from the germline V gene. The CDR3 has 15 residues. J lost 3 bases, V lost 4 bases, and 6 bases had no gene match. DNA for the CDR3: TGCGCCAGCAGCCTTGGACAGGGGGGGGAAGAGACCCAGTACTTC. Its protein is CASSLGQGGEETQYF.

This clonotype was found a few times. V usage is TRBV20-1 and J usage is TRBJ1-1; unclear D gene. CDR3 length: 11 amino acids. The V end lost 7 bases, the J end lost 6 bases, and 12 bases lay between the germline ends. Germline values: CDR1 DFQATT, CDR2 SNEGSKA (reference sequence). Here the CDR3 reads CSGGRGSEAFF. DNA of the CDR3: TGCAGTGGGGGAAGAGGGTCTGAAGCTTTCTTT.

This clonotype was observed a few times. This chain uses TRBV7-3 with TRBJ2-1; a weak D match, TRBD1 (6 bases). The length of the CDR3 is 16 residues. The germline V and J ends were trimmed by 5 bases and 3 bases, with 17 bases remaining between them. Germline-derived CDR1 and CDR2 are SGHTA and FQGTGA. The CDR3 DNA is TGTGCCAGCAGCCTCAAGGGGGTGTATGGCTACAATGAGCAGTTCTTC. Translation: CASSLKGVYGYNEQFF.

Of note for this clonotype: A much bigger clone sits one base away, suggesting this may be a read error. The DNA of the CDR3 is TGTTCCAGCAGTCCTTTTCTGAAAAGCGGGAGATCTGATACGCAGTATTTT. Its protein product is CSSSPFLKSGRSDTQYF. The chain employs TRBV28 and TRBJ2-3; 8 bases match TRBD2. CDR3 length: 17 amino acids. Germline values: CDR1 MDHEN, CDR2 SYDVKM.

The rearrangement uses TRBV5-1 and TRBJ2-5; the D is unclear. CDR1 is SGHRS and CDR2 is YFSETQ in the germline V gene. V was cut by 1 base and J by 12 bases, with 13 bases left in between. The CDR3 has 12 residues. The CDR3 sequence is CASSLTPPFEYF. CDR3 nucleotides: TGCGCCAGCAGCTTGACCCCCCCTTTTGAGTACTTC.

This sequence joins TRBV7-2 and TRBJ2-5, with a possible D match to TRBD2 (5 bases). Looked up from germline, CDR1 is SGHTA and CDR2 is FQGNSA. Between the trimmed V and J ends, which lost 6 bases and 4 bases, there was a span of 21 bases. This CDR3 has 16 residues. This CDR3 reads CASRAQRALTLETQYF. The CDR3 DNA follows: TGTGCCAGCAGGGCTCAGAGGGCATTAACTCTAGAGACCCAGTACTTC. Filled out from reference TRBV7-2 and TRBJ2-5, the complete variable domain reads GAGVSQSPSNKVTEKGKDVELRCDPISGHTALYWYRQSLGQGLEFLIYFQGNSAPDKSGLPSDRFSAERTGGSVSTLTIQRTQQEDSAVYLCASRAQRALTLETQYFGPGTRLLVL.

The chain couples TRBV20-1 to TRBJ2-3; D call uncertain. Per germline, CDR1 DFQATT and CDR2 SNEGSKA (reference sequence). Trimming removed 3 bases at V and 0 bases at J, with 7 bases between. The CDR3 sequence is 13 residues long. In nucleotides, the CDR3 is TGCAGTGCTAGCGTCCTCAGCACAGATACGCAGTATTTT. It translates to CSASVLSTDTQYF.

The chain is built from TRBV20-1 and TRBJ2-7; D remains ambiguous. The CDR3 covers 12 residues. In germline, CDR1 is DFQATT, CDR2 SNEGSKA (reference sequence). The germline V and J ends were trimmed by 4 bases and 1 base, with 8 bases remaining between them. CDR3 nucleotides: TGCAGTGCTATAACTCCTTCCTACGAGCAGTACTTC. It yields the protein CSAITPSYEQYF.